This TCR beta chain was captured in a study of T cell clonotyping in hematopoietic cell transplantation. Overall study findings and caveats: Without cell sorting, CD4 versus CD8 contributions remain unresolved.

CDR1 is LGHNA, CDR2 YNFKEQ, per germline. The CDR3 is 16 amino acids. V shed 0 bases and J shed 4 bases, with 14 bases lying between them. With regard to this clone: The antigen remains undetermined.

Profiling relied on immunoSEQ multiplex PCR, and the TCRdb table lists in-frame clones only, not all of them. The table lists over 5,500 clones, about 78% of them singletons. Sample: peripheral blood mononuclear cells, taken 180 days after allogeneic stem cell transplant. The chain combines TRBV4-2 with TRBJ2-3, with a possible D match to TRBD1 (6 bases). This clonotype originated in a male patient aged 70 to 80 who had an allogeneic stem cell transplant from an unrelated donor, so T cells may come from the graft donor. Some clones in this sample may be carry-over from other donors' samples. The CDR3 here is CASSQDLGRGADTQYF. The CDR3 nucleotides read TGTGCCAGCAGCCAAGATCTGGGCAGGGGCGCAGATACGCAGTATTTT.